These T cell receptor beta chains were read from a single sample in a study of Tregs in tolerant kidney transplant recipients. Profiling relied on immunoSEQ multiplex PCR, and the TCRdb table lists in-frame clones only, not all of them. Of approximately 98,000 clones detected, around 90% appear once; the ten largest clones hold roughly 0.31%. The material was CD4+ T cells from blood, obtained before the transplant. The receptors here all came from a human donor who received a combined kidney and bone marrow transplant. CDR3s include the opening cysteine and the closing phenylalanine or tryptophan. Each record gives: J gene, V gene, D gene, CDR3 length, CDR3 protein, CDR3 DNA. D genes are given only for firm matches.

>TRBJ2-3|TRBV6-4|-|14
CASSSQSGADTQYF
TGTGCCAGCAGTTCCCAGTCCGGGGCAGATACGCAGTATTTT
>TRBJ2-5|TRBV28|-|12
CASGGQTATQYF
TGTGCCAGCGGAGGACAGACGGCAACCCAGTACTTC
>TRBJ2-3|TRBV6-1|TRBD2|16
CASSERASGATDTQYF
TGTGCCAGCAGTGAACGGGCTAGCGGGGCCACAGATACGCAGTATTTT
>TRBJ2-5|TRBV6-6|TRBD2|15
CASKTGGGAEETQYF
TGTGCCAGCAAAACAGGCGGGGGGGCTGAGGAGACCCAGTACTTC
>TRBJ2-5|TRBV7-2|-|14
CASSLSPFGETQYF
TGTGCCAGCAGCTTATCACCGTTCGGGGAGACCCAGTACTTC
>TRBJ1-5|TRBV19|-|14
CASNNSPRNQPQHF
TGTGCCAGCAACAACAGTCCCCGCAATCAGCCCCAGCATTTT
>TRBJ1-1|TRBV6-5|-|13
CASSEGVNTEAFF
TGTGCCAGCAGTGAAGGGGTGAACACTGAAGCTTTCTTT
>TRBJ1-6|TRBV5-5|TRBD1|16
CASGQGQGVLNSPLHF
TGTGCCAGCGGTCAGGGACAGGGGGTTCTTAATTCACCCCTCCACTTT
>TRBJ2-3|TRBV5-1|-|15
CASSSQGGSTDTQYF
TGCGCCAGCAGCTCCCAGGGTGGGTCCACAGATACGCAGTATTTT
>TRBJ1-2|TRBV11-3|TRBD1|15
CASSPSTGGAFGYTF
TGTGCCAGCAGCCCTTCGACAGGGGGCGCCTTTGGCTACACCTTC
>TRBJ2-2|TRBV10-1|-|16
CASSAGQGTNTGELFF
TGCGCCAGCAGTGCTGGGCAGGGGACCAACACCGGGGAGCTGTTTTTT
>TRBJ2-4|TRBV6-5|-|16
CASSYTGKGGIGIQYF
TGTGCCAGCAGTTACACGGGAAAGGGGGGGATTGGCATTCAGTACTTC
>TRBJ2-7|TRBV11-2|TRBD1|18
CASGAYPRDRGPEYEQYF
TGTGCCAGCGGGGCTTACCCTCGGGACAGGGGCCCTGAGTACGAGCAGTACTTC